These T cell receptor beta chains were read from a single sample in a study of blood T cell repertoires in COVID-19. Produced via immunoSEQ multiplex PCR; TCRdb's table is partial and in-frame only. The sample shows roughly 250,000 clones, around nine tenths of them seen only once. Sequencing input: peripheral blood. These receptors were taken from a woman in her 40s who had recovered from COVID-19. Each CDR3 is given with its conserved first and last residue. Size values are once, few and many counts, or a class for expanded clones, and some rows have none.

>TRBV18|NA
CASSRPAGTSGTYEQYF
>TRBV5-4|NA
CASSSPAGAWDTGELFF
>TRBV21-1|once
CASYPNRARARGYTF
>TRBV5-6|NA
CASSPMRTSGGVGIQYF
>TRBV6-6|NA
CASSDPGQGTEAFF
>TRBV9|NA
CASSYRPVESEQYF
>TRBV6-2/TRBV6-3|NA
CASSPHSSNQPQHF
>TRBV5-4|NA
CASSLSGRAPDTQYF
>TRBV11-2|NA
CASSLGGTALYEQYF
>TRBV5-1|NA
CASSPPWDRGDEQYF
>TRBV19|NA
CASSFWEGGGNEAFF
>TRBV19|NA
CASSIEGSGHINQPQHF
>TRBV28|NA
CASSLPRTANYGYTF
>TRBV7-2|NA
CASSGRGRPSTDTQYF
>TRBV7-8|NA
CASSSDRVYEQYF
>TRBV5-1|NA
CASSLNPSGLGANEQFF
>TRBV7-3|NA
CASSLNPTGTDTQYF
>TRBV7-2|NA
CASSLSREGYNEQFF
>TRBV30|once
CAWSANAGNYGYTF
>TRBV5-1|NA
CASRTGTGADTQYF
>TRBV4-2|NA
CASSQAYSPYEQYF
>TRBV27|once
CASSLAGGGTGELFF
>TRBV3-1/TRBV3-2|NA
CASSQAESLQYF
>TRBV7-6|NA
CASSLAWDRAYEQYF
>TRBV3-1/TRBV3-2|NA
CASSQLLASDEQFF
>TRBV5-1|NA
CASSAFDRDLSYEQYF
>TRBV5-8|NA
CASSLRKGQGAREQYF
>TRBV6-5|NA
CASSSGQGSNQPQHF
>TRBV27|NA
CASSTGLAGFNEQYF
>TRBV27|NA
CASSESTGVAKNIQYF
>TRBV24-1|NA
CATSEAGGGYNEQFF
>TRBV7-9|NA
CASSRGQGLSEQYF
>TRBV10-2|NA
CASRGGGGQFF
>TRBV12-5|NA
CASGPPLAGDSDEQFF
>TRBV6-5|NA
CASSYDMGSTDTQYF
>TRBV19|NA
CASSIRENTGELFF
>TRBV6-5|once
CASSYYGSQDEQFF